This TCR beta chain originates from a study of T cells in pancreatic ductal adenocarcinoma. Findings and limits, study-wide: Blood had more productive templates and roughly 8-fold more unique clonotypes than tumor. Results skew toward the minority of patients with early-stage disease.

Sequencing was performed with immunoSEQ multiplex PCR; in TCRdb, only in-frame clones are kept and a portion is missing. The sample holds about 97,000 clones, 90% to 95% seen once. V dropped 6 bases and J dropped 3 bases, with 9 bases sitting between them. The CDR3 is made up of 13 amino acids. The germline V gene has CDR1 ENHRY and CDR2 SYGVKD. A note on this clone: Its antigen is unidentified.

The selected patients with pancreatic ductal adenocarcinoma had surgery but no neoadjuvant therapy. Sequenced sample: PBMCs. V gene TRBV10-3 combines with J gene TRBJ1-5; no reliable D call. The origin of this receptor is a human donor with pancreatic ductal adenocarcinoma. The chain's CDR3 is CAISPGINQPQHF. The CDR3 nucleotides are TGTGCCATCAGCCCGGGGATCAATCAGCCCCAGCATTTT.